The 6 T cell receptor beta chains below come from one sample, sequenced in a study of cytotoxic CD8 clonotypes in ibrutinib-treated CLL. This table comes from immunoSEQ multiplex PCR, and its TCRdb copy is limited to in-frame clones, with some not included. This sample has about 300,000 clones, with less than 85% found just once. Sequenced here: PBMCs, sampled at disease progression, from a patient treated with ibrutinib. The receptors originated from a human donor with chronic lymphocytic leukemia.

The CDR3 DNA sequence: TGTGCCAGCAGCTTGGGTCTAGCGGTTAGGAATGAGCAGTTCTTC. This gives the protein CASSLGLAVRNEQFF. The V gene is TRBV5-4, the J gene TRBJ2-1; TRBD2 matches 7 bases. V lost 0 bases and J lost 7; bases outside the gene matches: 7. The CDR3 spans 15 residues. Germline V gene lookup returns CDR1 SGHNT and CDR2 YYREEE (reference sequence).

V is TRBV4-1 and J is TRBJ2-7, with 10 bases matching TRBD1. The germline CDR1 and CDR2 sequences are MGHRA and YSYEKL. J lost 0 bases, V lost 5 bases, and 7 bases had no gene match. The CDR3 totals 16 residues. This CDR3 is CASSGRQGASSYEQYF. The CDR3 DNA is TGCGCCAGCAGCGGGCGACAGGGGGCCAGCTCCTACGAGCAGTACTTC.

The V gene is TRBV5-8, the J gene TRBJ2-3; D uncertain. The CDR3 is 11 residues long. The germline gives CDR1 SGHTS, CDR2 YDEGEE. Trimming took off 2 bases at V and 4 bases at J, with 2 bases between the two ends. The CDR3 loop is CASSFPDTQYF. As DNA, the CDR3 is TGTGCCAGCAGCTTCCCAGATACGCAGTATTTT.

V and J are TRBV9 and TRBJ2-1; tentatively, D is TRBD1 or TRBD2 (5 bases each). Germline V CDR1 and CDR2: SGDLS, YYNGEE. The V end lost 2 bases, the J end lost 7 bases, and 16 bases lay between the germline ends. The CDR3 extends over 15 amino acids. Written as DNA, the CDR3 is TGTGCCAGCAGCGTTAAACCGGGACGGAAAAATGAGCAGTTCTTC. This translates into CASSVKPGRKNEQFF.

This chain connects TRBV7-9 to TRBJ1-1, with a weak D call TRBD1 (5 bases). CDR3 size: 16 residues. From germline, CDR1 is SEHNR and CDR2 FQNEAQ (reference sequence). V lost 5 bases to trimming and J lost 4 bases, with 20 bases between them. CDR3 sequence (DNA): TGTGCCAGCAGCCCTCCTGGCGGGGCGCTAACCACTGAAGCTTTCTTT. Translated: CASSPPGGALTTEAFF.

V usage is TRBV7-9 and J usage is TRBJ1-5, with D perhaps TRBD1 (5 bases). Trimming cost V 6 bases and J 1 base, with 7 bases left between them. Germline CDR1 is SEHNR and CDR2 is FQNEAQ (reference sequence). The CDR3 length is 13 residues. This chain's CDR3 is CASSWGSNQPQHF. CDR3 in DNA: TGTGCCAGCAGTTGGGGGAGCAATCAGCCCCAGCATTTT.